Sequencing of this TCR beta chain was carried out in a study of blood T cell repertoires in COVID-19. Study-wide background: Specimens from acute and convalescent COVID-19 originated in the United States, Italy and Spain.

Repertoires were generated with immunoSEQ multiplex PCR, while TCRdb's copy carries only in-frame clones and drops some. The sample gives fewer than 300,000 clones, about 87% of which show up once; less than 5% is in the top ten. The V segment lost 0 bases and the J segment 0 bases; nucleotides outside the gene matches: 6. Germline V gene lookup returns CDR1 SGDLS and CDR2 YYNGEE. The CDR3 loop spans 16 amino acids. The TCR originated in a man in his sixties who had recovered from COVID-19. Sequencing was done on a sample of peripheral blood. V is TRBV9 and J is TRBJ2-7; 7 nucleotides match TRBD2. The CDR3 protein is CASSVAPAGVSYEQYF. CDR3 sequence (DNA): TGTGCCAGCAGCGTAGCTCCGGCGGGGGTCTCCTACGAGCAGTACTTC.